Sequencing of this TCR beta chain was carried out in a study of tumor-infiltrating lymphocytes in primary liver carcinoma. The ends were cut back, 7 bases at V and 5 bases at J, with 8 bases in the middle. This CDR3 has 11 residues. The germline V gene encodes CDR1 MDHEN and CDR2 SYDVKM. The researchers produced TCR beta cDNA from 500 ng total RNA with a constant-region primer. Each TCR beta library was derived from three nested multiplex PCR rounds that employed slightly modified ARM-PCR. PCR rounds one and two used TRBV1-TRBV30 forward primers with a C-beta reverse primer for roughly 10 cycles each. TCRdb used MiXCR to reprocess the multiplex PCR reads, holding one entry per CDR3 protein. The sample carries fewer than 80,000 distinct CDR3 sequences, 69% recorded once. Total RNA and DNA came together from roughly 20-30 mg of bulk tissue without cell sorting. This clonotype was seen repeatedly, ten times or more.

Sequencing was done on a sample of tumor-adjacent normal liver tissue. V is TRBV28 and J is TRBJ2-5; tentatively, D is TRBD2 (5 bases). The receptor's source is a man aged 35 to 55 with primary liver carcinoma and hepatitis B virus infection. The CDR3, as DNA: TGTGCCAGCATCCGCGGGGAGACCCAGTACTTC. It yields the protein CASIRGETQYF.